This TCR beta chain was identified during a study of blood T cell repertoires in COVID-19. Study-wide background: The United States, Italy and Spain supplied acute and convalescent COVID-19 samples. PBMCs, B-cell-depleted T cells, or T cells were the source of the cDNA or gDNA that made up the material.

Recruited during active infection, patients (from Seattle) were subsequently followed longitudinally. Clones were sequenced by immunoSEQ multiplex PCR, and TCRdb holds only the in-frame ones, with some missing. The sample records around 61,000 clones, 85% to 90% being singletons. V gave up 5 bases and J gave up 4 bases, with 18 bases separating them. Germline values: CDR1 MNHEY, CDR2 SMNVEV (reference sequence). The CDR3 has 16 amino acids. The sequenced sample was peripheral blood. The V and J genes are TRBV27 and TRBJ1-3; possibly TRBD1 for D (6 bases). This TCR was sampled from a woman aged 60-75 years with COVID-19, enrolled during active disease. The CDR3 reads CASSPNPGAPGNTIYF. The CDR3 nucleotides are TGTGCCAGCAGTCCAAACCCAGGGGCCCCGGGAAACACCATATATTTT.